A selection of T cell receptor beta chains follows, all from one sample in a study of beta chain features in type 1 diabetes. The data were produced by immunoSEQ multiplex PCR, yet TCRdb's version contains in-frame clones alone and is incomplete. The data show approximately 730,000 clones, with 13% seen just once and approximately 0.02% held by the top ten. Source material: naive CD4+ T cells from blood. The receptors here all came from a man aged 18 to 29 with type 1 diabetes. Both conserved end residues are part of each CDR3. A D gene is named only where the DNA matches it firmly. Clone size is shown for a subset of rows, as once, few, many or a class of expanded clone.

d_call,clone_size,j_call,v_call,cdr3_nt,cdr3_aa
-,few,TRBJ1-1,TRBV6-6,TGTGCCAGCAGTTTTGCCGACAGGATACCTGAAGCTTTCTTT,CASSFADRIPEAFF
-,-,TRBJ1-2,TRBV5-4,TGTGCCAGCAGGTCGGGACTCAACTATGGCTACACCTTC,CASRSGLNYGYTF
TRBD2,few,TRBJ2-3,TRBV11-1,TGTGCCAGCAGCTCGGGACTAGAACTTAGCACAGATACGCAGTATTTT,CASSSGLELSTDTQYF
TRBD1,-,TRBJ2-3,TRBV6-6,TGTGCCAGCAGTCTCGACAGGGCCGGAGATACGCAGTATTTT,CASSLDRAGDTQYF
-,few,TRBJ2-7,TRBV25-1,TGTGCCAGCAGTGATACGGGTACAGCCTACGAGCAGTACTTC,CASSDTGTAYEQYF
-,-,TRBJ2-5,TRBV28,TGTGCCAGCAGTTATTTGGGGCAGGGCTTGGCAGAGACCCAGTACTTC,CASSYLGQGLAETQYF
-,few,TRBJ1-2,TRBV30,TGTGCCTCGCATCTGGCGATCTATGGCTACACCTTC,CASHLAIYGYTF
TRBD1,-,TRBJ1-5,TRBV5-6,TGTGCCAGCAGCCTGGGACAGGCCCATTATAGCAATCAGCCCCAGCATTTT,CASSLGQAHYSNQPQHF
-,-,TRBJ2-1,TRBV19,TGTGCCAGTCGCCAGGGCCTGGGTGGAGAGCAGTTCTTC,CASRQGLGGEQFF
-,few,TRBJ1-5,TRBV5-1,TGCGCCAGCAGCTTGGCGGGGGAGCAACCCCAGCATTTT,CASSLAGEQPQHF
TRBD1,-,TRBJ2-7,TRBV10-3,TGTGCCACCGGGGCGAGGGACAGGGAGTCCTACGAGCAGTACTTC,CATGARDRESYEQYF
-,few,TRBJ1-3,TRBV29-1,TGCAGCGTTGGTGGAAACACCATATATTTT,CSVGGNTIYF
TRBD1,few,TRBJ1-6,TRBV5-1,TGCGCCAGCAGCTTGCTACAGGGGGCAAATTCACCCCTCCACTTT,CASSLLQGANSPLHF
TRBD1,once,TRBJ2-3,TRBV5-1,TGCGCCAGCAGCTTGGGCCAGGGGGAGACAGATACGCAGTATTTT,CASSLGQGETDTQYF
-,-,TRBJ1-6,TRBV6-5,TGTGCCAGCAGTTACTCGGGTAGTGCTTCACCCCTCCACTTT,CASSYSGSASPLHF
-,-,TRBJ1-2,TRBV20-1,TGCAGTGCCTCTAGACCGGGGGGCTACACCTTC,CSASRPGGYTF
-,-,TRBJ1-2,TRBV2,TGTGCCAGCAGTACAGGGAACTCCCATTATGGCTACACCTTC,CASSTGNSHYGYTF
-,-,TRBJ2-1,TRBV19,TGTGCCAGTAGTATAGGACAGGCCTACAATGAGCAGTTCTTC,CASSIGQAYNEQFF
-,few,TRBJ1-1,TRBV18,TGTGCCAGCTCACCCACGTGGGGGGGGACGGACACTGAAGCTTTCTTT,CASSPTWGGTDTEAFF
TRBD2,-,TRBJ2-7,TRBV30,TGTGCCTGGACAAGGCGGGGGAGCTCCTACGAGCAGTACTTC,CAWTRRGSSYEQYF
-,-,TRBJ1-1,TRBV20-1,TGCAGTGCTAGCTACACTGAAGCTTTCTTT,CSASYTEAFF
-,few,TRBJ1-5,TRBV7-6,TGTGCCAGCAGCTTAGCCCCCCAGGGCTTGGGGGCCCAGCATTTT,CASSLAPQGLGAQHF
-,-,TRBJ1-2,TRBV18,TGTGCCAGCTCACCACCGGGGACTAACTATGGCTACACCTTC,CASSPPGTNYGYTF
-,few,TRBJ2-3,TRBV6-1,TGTGCCAGCAGCCGGGACTGGAGCACAGATACGCAGTATTTT,CASSRDWSTDTQYF
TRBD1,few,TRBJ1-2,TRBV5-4,TGTGCCAGCAGCTTGGAGCAGGGGGAAAGTTTCACCTTC,CASSLEQGESFTF
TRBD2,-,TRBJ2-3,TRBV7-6,TGTGCCAGCAGCCCGACTAGCGGGGGGTTAGATACGCAGTATTTT,CASSPTSGGLDTQYF
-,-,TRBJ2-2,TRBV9,TGTGCCAGCAGAGGGGCCGTGGGGAACACCGGGGAGCTGTTTTTT,CASRGAVGNTGELFF
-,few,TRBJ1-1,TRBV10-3,TGTGCCATCAGTGAGGGACAAGGTGGAGGTGACACTGAAGCTTTCTTT,CAISEGQGGGDTEAFF
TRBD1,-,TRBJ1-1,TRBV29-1,TGCGGGATGTCGGGACAGCTGAACACTGAAGCTTTCTTT,CGMSGQLNTEAFF
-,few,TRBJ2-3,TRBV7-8,TGTGCCAGCAGCTTAGACTCTAGCACAGATACGCAGTATTTT,CASSLDSSTDTQYF
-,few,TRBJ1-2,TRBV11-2,TGTGCCAGCAGCTTATCAGACGGATCCTATGGCTACACCTTC,CASSLSDGSYGYTF
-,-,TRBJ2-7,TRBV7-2,TGTGCCAGCAGCCCACCCCTCAGAAGGTACGAGCAGTACTTC,CASSPPLRRYEQYF
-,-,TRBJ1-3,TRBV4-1,TGCGCCAGCAGCCAAAACGGACATCTTGGAAACACCATATATTTT,CASSQNGHLGNTIYF
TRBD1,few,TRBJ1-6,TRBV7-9,TGTGCCAGCAGCCTAGCCACTACCGGGACAGACAATTCACCCCTCCACTTT,CASSLATTGTDNSPLHF
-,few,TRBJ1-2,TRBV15,TGTGCCACCAGCAGAGATGTAGGAGGGGATGGCTACACCTTC,CATSRDVGGDGYTF
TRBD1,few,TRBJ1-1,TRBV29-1,TGCAGCGTCTTCCCGGACAGGGGTTACACTGAAGCTTTCTTT,CSVFPDRGYTEAFF
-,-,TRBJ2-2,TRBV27,TGTGCCAGCAGTTGGACAGTGGATGGGGAGCTGTTTTTT,CASSWTVDGELFF
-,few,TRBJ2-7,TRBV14,TGTGCCAGCAGCCAAGACGCAGGGGCTTTCAACTCCTACGAGCAGTACTTC,CASSQDAGAFNSYEQYF
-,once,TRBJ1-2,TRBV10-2,TGCGCCAGCAGTGAGTCGCGGGCCAGGGACGGATATGGCTACACCTTC,CASSESRARDGYGYTF
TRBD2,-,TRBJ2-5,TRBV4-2,TGTGCCAGCAGCCTCGGGACTAGCGGGAGTGAGACCCAGTACTTC,CASSLGTSGSETQYF
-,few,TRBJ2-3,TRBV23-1,TGCGCCAGCAGTCAATCGAAGCTCGGCACAGATACGCAGTATTTT,CASSQSKLGTDTQYF
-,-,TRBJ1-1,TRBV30,TGTGCCTGGAGTCCCGACACAGTTAAAGCTTTCTTT,CAWSPDTVKAFF
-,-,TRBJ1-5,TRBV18,TGTGCCAGCTCACCTACAGGGTATAGCAATCAGCCCCAGCATTTT,CASSPTGYSNQPQHF
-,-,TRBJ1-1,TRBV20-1,TGCAGTGCTAGCGGCGAAGCTTTCTTT,CSASGEAFF
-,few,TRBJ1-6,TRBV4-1,TGCGCCAGCAGCCAAGTTGTCGTCTCACCCCTCCACTTT,CASSQVVVSPLHF
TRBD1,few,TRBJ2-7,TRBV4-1,TGCGCCAGCAGCCAAACAGGGGGCGGCGAGCAGTACTTC,CASSQTGGGEQYF
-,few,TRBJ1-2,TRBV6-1,TGTGCCAGCAGTGATACCTCGGATGGCTACACCTTC,CASSDTSDGYTF
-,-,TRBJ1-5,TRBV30,TGTGCCTGGACCTCAGGGGATAGCAATCAGCCCCAGCATTTT,CAWTSGDSNQPQHF
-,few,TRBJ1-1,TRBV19,TGTGCCAGTAGTCACGGGGTCGACACTGAAGCTTTCTTT,CASSHGVDTEAFF
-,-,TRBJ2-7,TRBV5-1,TGCGCCAGCAGCTTGGGAGGGAAAGAGCAGTACTTC,CASSLGGKEQYF
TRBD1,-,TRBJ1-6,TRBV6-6,TGTGCCAGCAGGGACACAGGGGCCTCGGGTTCACCCCTCCACTTT,CASRDTGASGSPLHF